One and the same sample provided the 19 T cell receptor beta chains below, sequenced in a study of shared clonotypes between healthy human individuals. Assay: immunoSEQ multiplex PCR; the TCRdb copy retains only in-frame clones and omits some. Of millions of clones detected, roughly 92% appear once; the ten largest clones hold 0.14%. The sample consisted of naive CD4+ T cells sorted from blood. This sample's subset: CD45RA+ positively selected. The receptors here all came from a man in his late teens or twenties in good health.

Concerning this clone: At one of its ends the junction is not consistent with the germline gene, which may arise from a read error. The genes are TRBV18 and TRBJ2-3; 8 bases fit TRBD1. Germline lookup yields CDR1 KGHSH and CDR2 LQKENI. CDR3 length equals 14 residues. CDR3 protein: CASSPAAGTGTQYF. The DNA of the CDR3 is TGTGCCAGCTCACCCGCGGCCGGGACAGGTACGCAGTATTTT.

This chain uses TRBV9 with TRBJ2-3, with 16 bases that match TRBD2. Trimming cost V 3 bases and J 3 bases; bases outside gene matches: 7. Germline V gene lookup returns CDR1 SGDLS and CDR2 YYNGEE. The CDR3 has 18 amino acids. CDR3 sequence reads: CASSAGLAGGPGTDTQYF. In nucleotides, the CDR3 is TGTGCCAGCAGCGCGGGACTAGCGGGAGGGCCGGGTACAGATACGCAGTATTTT.

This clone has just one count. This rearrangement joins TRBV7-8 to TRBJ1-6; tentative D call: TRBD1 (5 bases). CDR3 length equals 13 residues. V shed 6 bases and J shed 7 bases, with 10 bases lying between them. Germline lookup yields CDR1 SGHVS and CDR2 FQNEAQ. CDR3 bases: TGTGCCAGCAGTGGGGCTTGGAATTCACCCCTCCACTTT. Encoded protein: CASSGAWNSPLHF.

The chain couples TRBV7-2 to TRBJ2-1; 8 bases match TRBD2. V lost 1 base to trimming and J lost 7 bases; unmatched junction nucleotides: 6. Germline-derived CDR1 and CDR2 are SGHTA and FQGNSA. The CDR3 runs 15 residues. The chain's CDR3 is CASSLGAGVNNEQFF. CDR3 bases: TGTGCCAGCAGCTTAGGAGCGGGAGTGAATAATGAGCAGTTCTTC. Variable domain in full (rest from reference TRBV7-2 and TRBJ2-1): GAGVSQSPSNKVTEKGKDVELRCDPISGHTALYWYRQSLGQGLEFLIYFQGNSAPDKSGLPSDRFSAERTGGSVSTLTIQRTQQEDSAVYLCASSLGAGVNNEQFFGPGTRLTVL.

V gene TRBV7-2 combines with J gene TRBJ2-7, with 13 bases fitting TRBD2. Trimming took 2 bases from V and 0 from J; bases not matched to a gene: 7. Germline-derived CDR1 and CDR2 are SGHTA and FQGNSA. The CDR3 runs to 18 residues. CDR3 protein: CASSLTSGRGGSSYEQYF. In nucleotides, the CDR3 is TGTGCCAGCAGCTTAACTAGCGGGAGGGGGGGCAGCTCCTACGAGCAGTACTTC.

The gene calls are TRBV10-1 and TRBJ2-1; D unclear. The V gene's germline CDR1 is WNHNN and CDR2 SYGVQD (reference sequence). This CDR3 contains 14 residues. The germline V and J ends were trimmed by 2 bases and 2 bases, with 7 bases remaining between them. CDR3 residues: CASSEEQPYNEQFF. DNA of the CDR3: TGCGCCAGCAGTGAGGAACAGCCCTACAATGAGCAGTTCTTC.

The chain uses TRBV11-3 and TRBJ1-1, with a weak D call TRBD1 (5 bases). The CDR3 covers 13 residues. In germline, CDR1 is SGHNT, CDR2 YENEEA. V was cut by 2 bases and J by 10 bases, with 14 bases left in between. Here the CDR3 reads CASSLSGSGGAFF. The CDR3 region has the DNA TGTGCCAGCAGCTTATCAGGTTCCGGGGGAGCTTTCTTT. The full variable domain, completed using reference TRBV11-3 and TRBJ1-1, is EAGVVQSPRYKIIEKKQPVAFWCNPISGHNTLYWYLQNLGQGPELLIRYENEEAVDDSQLPKDRFSAERLKGVDSTLKIQPAELGDSAVYLCASSLSGSGGAFFGQGTRLTVV.

The CDR3 region is CASSLGTGKYQETQYF. The DNA for the CDR3 is TGCGCCAGCAGCTTAGGGACAGGAAAGTACCAAGAGACCCAGTACTTC. This chain joins TRBV5-1 and TRBJ2-5; 8 bases map to TRBD1. CDR1 SGHRS and CDR2 YFSETQ come from the germline V gene. J gave up 0 bases and V 2 bases, and 6 bases lay outside the gene matches. The CDR3 is 16 amino acids.

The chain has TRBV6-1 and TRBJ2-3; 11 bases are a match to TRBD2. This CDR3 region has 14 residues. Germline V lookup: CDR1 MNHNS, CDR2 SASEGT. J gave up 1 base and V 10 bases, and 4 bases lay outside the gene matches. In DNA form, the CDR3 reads TGTGCCACACAACTAGCGGGAGGCACAGATACGCAGTATTTT. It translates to CATQLAGGTDTQYF.

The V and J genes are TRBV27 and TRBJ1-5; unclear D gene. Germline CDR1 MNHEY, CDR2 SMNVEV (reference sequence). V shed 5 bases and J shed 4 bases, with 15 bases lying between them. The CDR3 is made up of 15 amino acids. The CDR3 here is CASSPTDGSNQPQHF. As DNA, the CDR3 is TGTGCCAGCAGTCCGACGGACGGTTCGAATCAGCCCCAGCATTTT.

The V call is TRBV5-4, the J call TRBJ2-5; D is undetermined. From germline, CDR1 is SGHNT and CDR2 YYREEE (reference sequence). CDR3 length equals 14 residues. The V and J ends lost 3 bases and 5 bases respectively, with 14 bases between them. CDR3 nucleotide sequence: TGTGCCAGCAGCTCGGATCCCCGGGCGGAGACCCAGTACTTC. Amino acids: CASSSDPRAETQYF.

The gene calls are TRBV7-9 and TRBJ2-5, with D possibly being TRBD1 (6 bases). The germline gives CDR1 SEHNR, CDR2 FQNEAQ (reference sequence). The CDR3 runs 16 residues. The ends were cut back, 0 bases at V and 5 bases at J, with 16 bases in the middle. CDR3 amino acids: CASSLALSQGRETQYF. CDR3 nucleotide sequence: TGTGCCAGCAGCTTAGCGCTATCACAGGGTCGGGAGACCCAGTACTTC.

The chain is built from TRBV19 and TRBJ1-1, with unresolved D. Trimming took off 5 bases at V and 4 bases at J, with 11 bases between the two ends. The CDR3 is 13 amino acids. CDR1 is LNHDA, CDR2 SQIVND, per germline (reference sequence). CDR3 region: CASSFEPFTEAFF. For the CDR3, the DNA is TGTGCCAGTAGTTTCGAACCTTTCACTGAAGCTTTCTTT.

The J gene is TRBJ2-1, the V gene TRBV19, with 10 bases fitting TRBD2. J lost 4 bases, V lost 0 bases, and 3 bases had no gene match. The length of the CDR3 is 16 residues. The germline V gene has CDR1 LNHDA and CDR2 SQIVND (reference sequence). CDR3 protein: CASSIEGTSVYNEQFF. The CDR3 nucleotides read TGTGCCAGTAGTATAGAGGGGACTAGCGTGTACAATGAGCAGTTCTTC. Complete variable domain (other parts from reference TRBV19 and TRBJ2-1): DGGITQSPKYLFRKEGQNVTLSCEQNLNHDAMYWYRQDPGQGLRLIYYSQIVNDFQKGDIAEGYSVSREKKESFPLTVTSAQKNPTAFYLCASSIEGTSVYNEQFFGPGTRLTVL.

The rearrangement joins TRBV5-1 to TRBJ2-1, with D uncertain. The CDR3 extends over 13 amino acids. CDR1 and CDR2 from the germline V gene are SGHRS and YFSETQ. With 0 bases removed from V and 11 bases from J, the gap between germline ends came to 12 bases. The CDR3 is CASSLEMLSKQFF. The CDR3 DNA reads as TGCGCCAGCAGCTTGGAGATGTTAAGTAAGCAGTTCTTC. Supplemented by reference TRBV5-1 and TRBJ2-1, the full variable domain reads KAGVTQTPRYLIKTRGQQVTLSCSPISGHRSVSWYQQTPGQGLQFLFEYFSETQRNKGNFPGRFSGRQFSNSRSEMNVSTLELGDSALYLCASSLEMLSKQFFGPGTRLTVL.

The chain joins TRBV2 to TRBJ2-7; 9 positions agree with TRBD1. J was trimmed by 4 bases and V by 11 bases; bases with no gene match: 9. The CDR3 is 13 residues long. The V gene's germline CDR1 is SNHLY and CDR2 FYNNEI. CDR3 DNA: TGTGCCTTTCAGGGGACAGGGCTGTACGAGCAGTACTTC. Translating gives CAFQGTGLYEQYF.

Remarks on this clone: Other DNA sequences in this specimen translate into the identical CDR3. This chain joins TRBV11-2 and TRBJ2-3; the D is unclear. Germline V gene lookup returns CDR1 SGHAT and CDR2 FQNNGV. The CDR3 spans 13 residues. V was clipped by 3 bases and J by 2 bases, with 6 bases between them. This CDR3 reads CASSFTNTDTQYF. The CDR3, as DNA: TGTGCCAGCAGCTTTACCAACACAGATACGCAGTATTTT.

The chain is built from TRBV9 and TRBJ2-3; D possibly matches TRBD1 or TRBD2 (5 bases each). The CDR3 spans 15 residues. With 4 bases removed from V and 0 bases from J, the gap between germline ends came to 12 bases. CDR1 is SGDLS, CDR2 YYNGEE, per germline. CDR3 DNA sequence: TGTGCCAGCAGCTCCCGGGACCGCAGCACAGATACGCAGTATTTT. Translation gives CASSSRDRSTDTQYF.

The CDR3: CASSPGQGRTTGNTIYF. CDR3 DNA sequence: TGCGCCAGCAGCCCCGGTCAAGGGAGGACGACTGGAAACACCATATATTTT. The chain carries TRBV5-1 and TRBJ1-3; D is unresolved. This CDR3 is built from 17 residues. Trimming stripped 4 bases from V and 2 bases from J, with 19 bases between. Germline values: CDR1 SGHRS, CDR2 YFSETQ.